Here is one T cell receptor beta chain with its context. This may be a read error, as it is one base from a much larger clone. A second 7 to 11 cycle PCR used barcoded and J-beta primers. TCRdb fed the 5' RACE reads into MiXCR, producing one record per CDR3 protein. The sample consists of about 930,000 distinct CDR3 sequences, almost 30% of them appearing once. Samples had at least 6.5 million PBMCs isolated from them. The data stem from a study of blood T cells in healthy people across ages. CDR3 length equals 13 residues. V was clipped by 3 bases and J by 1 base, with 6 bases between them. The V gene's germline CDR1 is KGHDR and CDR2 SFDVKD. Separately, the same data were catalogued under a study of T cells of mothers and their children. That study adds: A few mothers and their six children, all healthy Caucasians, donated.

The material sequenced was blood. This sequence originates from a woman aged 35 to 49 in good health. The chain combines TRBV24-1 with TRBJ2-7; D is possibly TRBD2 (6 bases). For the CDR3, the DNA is TGTGCCACCAGTGATGGGGGGTCCTACGAGCAGTACTTC. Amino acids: CATSDGGSYEQYF.